A single sample is the source of the 18 T cell receptor beta chains below, sequenced in a study of blood T cell repertoires in COVID-19. Sequencing used immunoSEQ multiplex PCR; TCRdb keeps in-frame clones, though not all of them. The sample has about 88,000 clones; about 91% are singletons. The sequenced sample was peripheral blood. The receptors come from an elderly woman with active COVID-19.

The genes are TRBV7-6 and TRBJ2-5; D gene unclear. CDR1 is SGHVS and CDR2 is FNYEAQ in the germline V gene. The CDR3 consists of 11 residues. V was clipped by 5 bases and J by 4 bases, with 5 bases between them. CDR3 region: CASSPLETQYF. CDR3 sequence (DNA): TGTGCCAGCAGCCCCCTAGAGACCCAGTACTTC.

This chain connects TRBV2 to TRBJ2-7; D is perhaps TRBD1 (7 bases). This CDR3 comprises 14 residues. The V gene lost 6 bases and the J gene lost 5 bases, with 17 bases spanning the gap. Germline CDR1 SNHLY, CDR2 FYNNEI. The CDR3 DNA is TGTGCCAGCAGACCCAGGGGGGTAAGACACGAGCAGTACTTC. Translating it yields CASRPRGVRHEQYF.

CDR3: CASSAPGLVVSTQYF. As DNA, the CDR3 is TGTGCCAGCAGTGCCCCGGGACTAGTGGTATCAACGCAGTATTTT. The genes are TRBV25-1 and TRBJ2-3, with 8 bases fitting TRBD2. Germline V CDR1 and CDR2: MGHDK, SYGVNS. The CDR3 covers 15 residues. After removal of 4 bases from V and 9 bases from J, the junction contained 12 bases not matched to a gene.

V and J are TRBV6-6 and TRBJ1-2, with 8 bases fitting TRBD1. With V trimmed by 2 bases and J by 4 bases, 6 bases remained unmatched. Germline CDR1 and CDR2: MNHNY and SVGAGI (reference sequence). This CDR3 has 15 amino acids. CDR3 DNA: TGTGCCAGCAGTTACCGGGGACAGGTACCCTATGGCTACACCTTC. This gives the protein CASSYRGQVPYGYTF.

This clone was detected once. The chain employs TRBV12-3 or TRBV12-4 and TRBJ1-2, with D tentatively TRBD1 (6 bases). Trimming shortened V by 7 bases and J by 2 bases, and 11 bases separated the two germline ends. The CDR3 is 13 amino acids. The CDR3 sequence is CASTRTVNYGYTF. The CDR3 DNA reads as TGTGCCAGCACCAGGACAGTAAACTATGGCTACACCTTC.

The gene calls are TRBV27 and TRBJ1-2; TRBD1 might be the D (5 bases). From germline, CDR1 is MNHEY and CDR2 SMNVEV (reference sequence). Between the trimmed V and J ends, which lost 2 bases and 3 bases, there was a span of 10 bases. The CDR3 totals 14 residues. Here the CDR3 reads CASSLGQGYYGYTF. Written as DNA, the CDR3 is TGTGCCAGCAGTTTAGGGCAGGGCTACTATGGCTACACCTTC.

The V and J genes are TRBV7-2 and TRBJ1-3, with a possible D match to TRBD1 (5 bases). The CDR3 is 16 residues long. Trimming removed 0 bases from V and 3 bases from J, with 12 bases in between. Germline CDR1 is SGHTA and CDR2 is FQGNSA. CDR3 sequence: CASSLAGGNGGNTIYF. The CDR3 coding sequence is TGTGCCAGCAGCTTAGCGGGGGGAAATGGTGGAAACACCATATATTTT.

V is TRBV12-5 and J is TRBJ2-5; D perhaps matches TRBD2 (6 bases). CDR1 and CDR2 from the germline V gene are LGHNT and FRNRAP. V was shortened by 3 bases and J by 5 bases, with 16 bases between the two germline ends. This CDR3 region has 15 residues. DNA of the CDR3: TGTGCTAGTGGTTTTGCAAATCCGGGGGTGGAGACCCAGTACTTC. Translated: CASGFANPGVETQYF.

The rearrangement links TRBV29-1 to TRBJ1-1, with a tentative D call TRBD1 (5 bases). In germline, CDR1 is SQVTM, CDR2 ANQGSEA. The CDR3 is made up of 14 amino acids. V gave up 3 bases and J gave up 0 bases, with 11 bases separating them. The DNA of the CDR3 is TGCAGCGTTGAGCCAGACAGCATGAACACTGAAGCTTTCTTT. Amino acid sequence: CSVEPDSMNTEAFF.

The V call is TRBV19, the J call TRBJ1-2; TRBD1 aligns across 7 bases. The CDR3 is 14 residues long. V shed 5 bases, J shed 3 bases, and the junction held 6 bases outside the gene matches. Germline V CDR1 and CDR2: LNHDA, SQIVND (reference sequence). CDR3 sequence reads: CASSSWDSDYGYTF. In DNA form, the CDR3 reads TGTGCCAGTAGTTCCTGGGACAGCGACTATGGCTACACCTTC.

This sequence joins TRBV4-2 and TRBJ2-7, with a possible D match to TRBD2 (5 bases). Per germline, CDR1 LGHNA and CDR2 YNFKEQ. V was clipped by 3 bases and J by 0 bases, with 12 bases between them. This CDR3 contains 15 residues. CDR3 sequence reads: CASSQGGGGSYEQYF. The CDR3 DNA reads as TGTGCCAGCAGCCAGGGTGGCGGAGGCTCCTACGAGCAGTACTTC.

The rearrangement links TRBV25-1 to TRBJ1-1, with TRBD1 identical over 7 bases. The junction had 9 bases not matched to a gene; V was cut back by 4 bases and J by 1 base. Per the germline V gene, CDR1 is MGHDK and CDR2 is SYGVNS. The CDR3 has 16 residues. The CDR3 here is CASSGVKGQSNTEAFF. The CDR3, as DNA: TGTGCCAGCAGTGGGGTTAAGGGACAGTCGAACACTGAAGCTTTCTTT.

V and J are TRBV12-3 or TRBV12-4 and TRBJ2-3; TRBD1 aligns across 7 bases. CDR3 length: 13 residues. The J segment lost 5 bases and the V segment lost 4 bases, leaving 3 bases of the junction unmatched. CDR3 amino acids: CASSSHRGDTQYF. In DNA form, the CDR3 reads TGTGCCAGCAGTTCCCACAGGGGAGATACGCAGTATTTT.

The rearrangement joins TRBV30 to TRBJ2-7; 11 positions agree with TRBD2. The germline V gene has CDR1 GTSNPN and CDR2 SVGIG (reference sequence). This CDR3 spans 14 amino acids. V lost 3 bases and J lost 3; bases outside the gene matches: 4. The CDR3: CAWSPGTSGYEQYF. CDR3 DNA sequence: TGTGCCTGGAGCCCCGGGACTAGCGGCTACGAGCAGTACTTC.

V gene TRBV7-6 combines with J gene TRBJ2-7, with TRBD2 as a possible D gene (5 bases). Germline V lookup: CDR1 SGHVS, CDR2 FNYEAQ. The CDR3 contains 14 residues. V shed 0 bases and J shed 5 bases, with 11 bases lying between them. The CDR3 nucleotides read TGTGCCAGCAGCTTAGCAGGAGGCGTCAACGAGCAGTACTTC. Amino acid sequence: CASSLAGGVNEQYF.

This rearrangement joins TRBV2 to TRBJ1-1, with TRBD1 matching 9 bases. Trimming removed 6 bases from V and 3 bases from J; junction bases left unmatched: 8. Germline lookup yields CDR1 SNHLY and CDR2 FYNNEI. CDR3 length: 15 amino acids. The CDR3 nucleotides are TGTGCCAGCAGCAGGGACAGGGTTGGGTACACTGAAGCTTTCTTT. As protein: CASSRDRVGYTEAFF.

The rearrangement joins TRBV2 to TRBJ2-5; D might be TRBD1 (6 bases). Trimming stripped 0 bases from V and 3 bases from J, with 14 bases between. This CDR3 region has 16 residues. The germline CDR1 and CDR2 sequences are SNHLY and FYNNEI. The CDR3, as DNA: TGTGCCAGCAGTGAAGCGACAGGCAACCTTAAAGAGACCCAGTACTTC. Its translation is CASSEATGNLKETQYF.

The V gene is TRBV6-6, the J gene TRBJ1-1; D call uncertain. V was clipped by 2 bases and J by 5 bases, with 9 bases between them. Germline lookup yields CDR1 MNHNY and CDR2 SVGAGI (reference sequence). The CDR3 consists of 13 residues. CDR3 sequence: CASSYGRITEAFF. The CDR3 DNA reads TGTGCCAGCAGTTACGGGAGGATTACTGAAGCTTTCTTT.